The T cell receptor (beta chain) under discussion was sequenced for a study of blood T cell repertoires in COVID-19. Across the whole study: In each case, the material was cDNA or gDNA derived from T cells, B-cell-depleted T cells, or PBMCs.

Germline V gene lookup returns CDR1 SEHNR and CDR2 FQNEAQ (reference sequence). V lost 4 bases, J lost 2 bases, and 5 bases stayed unmatched. There are 14 residues in the CDR3. The assay was immunoSEQ multiplex PCR, and TCRdb's table has in-frame clones only and misses some. Found here are approximately 71,000 clones, roughly 80% of them singletons; the top ten hold roughly a quarter. The specimen sequenced was peripheral blood. The chain carries TRBV7-9 and TRBJ2-7, with TRBD1 matching over 7 bases. The source of this sequence is a human donor in a cohort sampled during active COVID-19. CDR3 sequence: CASSSYRGTYEQYF. CDR3 bases: TGTGCCAGCAGCTCCTACAGGGGCACCTACGAGCAGTACTTC.